This T cell receptor beta chain was sequenced in a study of control samples from healthy donors and cancer patients. This CDR3 comprises 15 residues. V was clipped by 8 bases and J by 2 bases, with 17 bases between them. Germline CDR1 MNHEY, CDR2 SVGAGI. Profiled with immunoSEQ multiplex PCR; TCRdb holds only in-frame clones, not every one. The table includes roughly 100,000 clones, around 88% detected once. Material for sequencing was PBMCs. The chain joins TRBV6-5 to TRBJ2-3, with D perhaps TRBD2 (5 bases). This receptor was obtained from a man aged 55 to 69 with lung cancer. CDR3 bases: TGTGCCAGCCGAGACGGGAACCTTCTCACAGATACGCAGTATTTT. Translating gives CASRDGNLLTDTQYF.